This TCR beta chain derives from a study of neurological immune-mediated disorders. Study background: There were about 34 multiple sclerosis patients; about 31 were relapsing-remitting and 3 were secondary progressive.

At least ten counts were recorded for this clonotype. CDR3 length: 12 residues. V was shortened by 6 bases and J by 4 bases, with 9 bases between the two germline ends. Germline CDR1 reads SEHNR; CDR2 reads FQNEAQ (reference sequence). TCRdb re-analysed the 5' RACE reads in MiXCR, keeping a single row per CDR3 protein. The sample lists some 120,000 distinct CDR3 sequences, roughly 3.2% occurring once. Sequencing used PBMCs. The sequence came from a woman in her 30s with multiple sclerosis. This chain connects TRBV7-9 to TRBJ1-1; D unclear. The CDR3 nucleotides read TGTGCCAGCAGTTACTTTCTCACTGAAGCTTTCTTT. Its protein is CASSYFLTEAFF.